This T cell receptor (beta chain) is drawn from a study of cytomegalovirus exposure and HLA in healthy donors. Sequencing used immunoSEQ multiplex PCR; TCRdb keeps in-frame clones, though not all of them. The sample comprises under 250,000 clones, 75% to 90% of which are singletons, and roughly 5.5% rests with the top ten. In regard to this clone: The antigen remains undetermined.

CDR1 MGHDK and CDR2 SYGVNS come from the germline V gene. The CDR3 has 14 amino acids. With 4 bases removed from V and 6 bases from J, the gap between germline ends came to 15 bases. Findings and limits, study-wide: In the 100 to 150 validation repertoires, 94% of cluster scores exceeded 0, per a later analysis. In vitro experiments confirmed that a few CMV-associated chains were specific for CMV antigens.

The chain couples TRBV25-1 to TRBJ1-2; D perhaps matches TRBD1 (6 bases). Material for sequencing was PBMCs. This receptor was obtained from a woman between 18 and 30 years old in good health and CMV-seronegative. The CDR3: CASSAAGAANGYTF. The CDR3 DNA reads as TGTGCCAGCAGTGCCGCAGGGGCTGCTAATGGCTACACCTTC.